A single sample is the source of the 23 T cell receptor beta chains below, sequenced in a study of cytomegalovirus exposure and HLA in healthy donors. This PCR relied on a set of 60 Vbeta primers and 13 Jbeta primers. TCRdb's table, derived via immunoSEQ multiplex PCR, lists solely in-frame clones and lacks some. The sample has 75,000 to 100,000 clones; around three quarters are singletons. The sample consisted of PBMCs. These receptors all come from a man aged 55 to 70 in good health and CMV-seropositive.

This clone turned up a few times. This chain joins TRBV5-1 and TRBJ1-4; D gene ambiguous. V was clipped by 0 bases and J by 8 bases, with 14 bases between them. The CDR3 sequence is 15 residues long. Looked up from germline, CDR1 is SGHRS and CDR2 is YFSETQ. CDR3 bases: TGCGCCAGCAGCTTGGACCCTATAGATAACGAAAAACTGTTTTTT. Its protein product is CASSLDPIDNEKLFF.

This clone showed up just a few times. This sequence joins TRBV19 and TRBJ1-4; the D gene is possibly TRBD1 (6 bases). From germline, CDR1 is LNHDA and CDR2 SQIVND (reference sequence). The CDR3 totals 15 residues. V lost 3 bases and J 12 bases, leaving 20 bases between the germline ends. This CDR3 is CASSIGVQGPEELFF. In DNA, the CDR3 is TGTGCCAGTAGTATTGGGGTCCAGGGGCCGGAAGAACTGTTTTTT.

This rearrangement joins TRBV4-2 to TRBJ2-1; 12 bases fit TRBD2. The V segment lost 0 bases and the J segment 4 bases; nucleotides outside the gene matches: 4. This CDR3 is built from 17 residues. Germline loops: CDR1 LGHNA, CDR2 YNFKEQ. The CDR3 DNA sequence: TGTGCCAGCAGCCAAGATCTAGCGGGGGGGCCGTACAATGAGCAGTTCTTC. This codes for CASSQDLAGGPYNEQFF.

The chain links TRBV7-2 to TRBJ2-3, with D possibly being TRBD2 (5 bases). Germline-derived CDR1 and CDR2 are SGHTA and FQGNSA. Trimming left V 3 bases short and J 0 bases short, with 10 bases between. The CDR3 loop spans 15 amino acids. CDR3 sequence reads: CASSFRDSSTDTQYF. CDR3 in DNA: TGTGCCAGCAGCTTCCGGGATTCGAGCACAGATACGCAGTATTTT. The whole variable domain, filled in from reference TRBV7-2 and TRBJ2-3, reads GAGVSQSPSNKVTEKGKDVELRCDPISGHTALYWYRQSLGQGLEFLIYFQGNSAPDKSGLPSDRFSAERTGGSVSTLTIQRTQQEDSAVYLCASSFRDSSTDTQYFGPGTRLTVL.

V and J are TRBV27 and TRBJ2-1; 7 bases line up with TRBD2. The trim removed 6 bases at V and 4 bases at J, leaving 9 bases unmatched. This CDR3 contains 15 residues. Germline CDR1 and CDR2: MNHEY and SMNVEV (reference sequence). DNA for the CDR3: TGTGCCAGCAGATGGGCGACTAGCCCTTACAATGAGCAGTTCTTC. It codes for CASRWATSPYNEQFF.

The chain has TRBV4-3 and TRBJ2-3, with D perhaps TRBD2 (6 bases). This CDR3 comprises 15 residues. Per germline, CDR1 LGHNA and CDR2 YSLEER. V lost 0 bases and J lost 2, with 9 bases in between. The CDR3 loop reads CASSQDSGYTDTQYF. Written as DNA, the CDR3 is TGCGCCAGCAGCCAAGATAGCGGTTACACAGATACGCAGTATTTT.

This clone came up a few times. The chain employs TRBV6-5 and TRBJ1-5; TRBD1 aligns across 8 bases. With 5 bases clipped from V and 7 bases from J, the junction kept 10 bases outside the gene matches. CDR1 and CDR2 (germline): MNHEY, SVGAGI. The CDR3 sequence is 15 residues long. CDR3 in DNA: TGTGCCAGCAGTGTAGGACAGGGAAGAGGACAGCCCCAGCATTTT. It encodes CASSVGQGRGQPQHF.

This clone has a handful of counts. This chain joins TRBV6-5 and TRBJ1-4, with D perhaps TRBD1 (5 bases). The CDR3 runs to 15 residues. The V end lost 0 bases, the J end lost 8 bases, and 13 bases lay between the germline ends. Germline V gene lookup returns CDR1 MNHEY and CDR2 SVGAGI. The CDR3 is CASSYSSGRSEKLFF. The CDR3 bases are TGTGCCAGCAGTTACTCGTCAGGGAGGAGCGAAAAACTGTTTTTT.

The genes are TRBV5-1 and TRBJ2-7; 10 nucleotides line up with TRBD2. Trimming cost V 4 bases and J 5 bases; bases outside gene matches: 9. The V gene's germline CDR1 is SGHRS and CDR2 YFSETQ. This CDR3 has 15 residues. CDR3 in DNA: TGCGCCAGCAGCGCCCCACTAGCGGGGTTCGACGAGCAGTACTTC. This sequence encodes CASSAPLAGFDEQYF.

The chain joins TRBV13 to TRBJ2-7; tentative D call: TRBD2 (6 bases). The CDR3 totals 13 residues. Germline-derived CDR1 and CDR2 are PRHDT and FYEKMQ (reference sequence). The V gene lost 4 bases and the J gene lost 4 bases, with 11 bases spanning the gap. This CDR3 is CASSSRDSYEQYF. The CDR3 DNA reads as TGTGCCAGCAGCTCCCGGGACTCATACGAGCAGTACTTC.

The rearrangement uses TRBV4-1 and TRBJ2-4, with D possibly being TRBD2 (7 bases). The V and J ends lost 3 bases and 2 bases respectively, with 17 bases between them. From germline, CDR1 is MGHRA and CDR2 YSYEKL. This CDR3 spans 17 amino acids. The DNA of the CDR3 is TGCGCCAGCAGCCAGGGGGAGGGGGAGAGAACCAAAAACATTCAGTACTTC. It is translated as CASSQGEGERTKNIQYF.

V usage is TRBV5-4 and J usage is TRBJ2-2, with 12 bases matching TRBD2. This CDR3 spans 16 amino acids. Germline V lookup: CDR1 SGHNT, CDR2 YYREEE (reference sequence). Trimming took 7 bases from V and 0 from J; bases not matched to a gene: 4. Written as DNA, the CDR3 is TGTGCCAGCTGGACTAGCGGGGTAACGAACACCGGGGAGCTGTTTTTT. Translation: CASWTSGVTNTGELFF.

The chain couples TRBV5-1 to TRBJ2-2, with a tentative D call TRBD1 (5 bases). CDR1 and CDR2 from the germline V gene are SGHRS and YFSETQ. The V gene lost 4 bases and the J gene lost 4 bases, with 11 bases spanning the gap. This CDR3 comprises 14 residues. The DNA of the CDR3 is TGCGCCAGCAGCGCCCAGGGTTCCACCGGGGAGCTGTTTTTT. Protein sequence: CASSAQGSTGELFF. Full variable domain (remainder filled in from reference TRBV5-1 and TRBJ2-2): KAGVTQTPRYLIKTRGQQVTLSCSPISGHRSVSWYQQTPGQGLQFLFEYFSETQRNKGNFPGRFSGRQFSNSRSEMNVSTLELGDSALYLCASSAQGSTGELFFGEGSRLTVL.

This chain uses TRBV6-5 with TRBJ1-6; 7 bases map to TRBD1. The V and J ends lost 7 bases and 9 bases, in that order; junction bases with no gene match: 9. The CDR3 totals 14 residues. CDR1 is MNHEY, CDR2 SVGAGI, per germline. CDR3 region: CASTPDRAISPLHF. CDR3 nucleotides: TGTGCCAGCACCCCTGACAGGGCTATTTCACCCCTCCACTTT.

V gene TRBV4-1 combines with J gene TRBJ2-7; possible D gene TRBD1, 6 bases. CDR3 size: 15 residues. Trimming shortened V by 0 bases and J by 2 bases, and 11 bases separated the two germline ends. Germline CDR1 and CDR2: MGHRA and YSYEKL. The CDR3 DNA sequence: TGCGCCAGCAGCCAAGAGGCAGGGGTTACCTACGAGCAGTACTTC. It codes for CASSQEAGVTYEQYF.

This clone has a handful of counts. The genes are TRBV4-3 and TRBJ1-4; a possible D gene is TRBD1 (5 bases). Germline V gene data show CDR1 as LGHNA and CDR2 as YSLEER. The ends were cut back, 0 bases at V and 17 bases at J, with 16 bases in the middle. This CDR3 region has 13 residues. In DNA, the CDR3 is TGCGCCAGCAGCCAAGAAGCGGGGTGGGGCGTTTTTTTT. Its translation is CASSQEAGWGVFF.

V usage is TRBV9 and J usage is TRBJ2-3; TRBD2 matches 8 bases. The CDR3 totals 16 residues. Germline CDR1 reads SGDLS; CDR2 reads YYNGEE. After removal of 0 bases from V and 5 bases from J, the junction contained 8 bases not matched to a gene. The CDR3: CASSVGAGGSEDTQYF. The CDR3 DNA reads TGTGCCAGCAGCGTAGGTGCGGGGGGATCGGAAGATACGCAGTATTTT.

V usage is TRBV6-5 and J usage is TRBJ2-7; maybe TRBD1 (6 bases). The CDR3 extends over 15 amino acids. CDR1 is MNHEY, CDR2 SVGAGI, per germline. Trimming took off 6 bases at V and 0 bases at J, with 15 bases between the two ends. CDR3 sequence reads: CASRPTGLSSYEQYF. In DNA form, the CDR3 reads TGTGCCAGCAGGCCGACAGGTCTTAGCTCCTACGAGCAGTACTTC.

J is TRBJ2-1 and V is TRBV4-3; perhaps TRBD1 as D (5 bases). With 0 bases removed from V and 6 bases from J, the gap between germline ends came to 12 bases. CDR1 and CDR2 (germline): LGHNA, YSLEER. The CDR3 is made up of 15 amino acids. The CDR3 nucleotides read TGCGCCAGCAGCCAAGAGCTGACAGCGCCCAATGAGCAGTTCTTC. Translated, it gives CASSQELTAPNEQFF.

This clone was observed a single time. V and J are TRBV30 and TRBJ1-6, with a tentative D call TRBD1 (6 bases). Trimming took 4 bases from V and 7 from J, leaving 14 bases between them. The CDR3 loop spans 14 amino acids. CDR1 and CDR2 from the germline V gene are GTSNPN and SVGIG (reference sequence). The CDR3 DNA reads as TGTGCCTGGACCCTGGGGGGGGGCAATTCACCCCTCCACTTT. Translating it yields CAWTLGGGNSPLHF.

This chain uses TRBV25-1 with TRBJ1-2, with 9 bases aligning to TRBD1. V lost 8 bases to trimming and J lost 5 bases; unmatched junction nucleotides: 6. In germline, CDR1 is MGHDK, CDR2 SYGVNS. This CDR3 is built from 13 residues. The CDR3 spells CASWRGTGYGYTF. CDR3 nucleotides: TGTGCCAGCTGGCGCGGGACAGGGTATGGCTACACCTTC.

The sample holds a few counts of this clone. This chain joins TRBV7-9 and TRBJ1-4; D is perhaps TRBD1 (5 bases). There are 13 residues in the CDR3. Trimming took 4 bases from V and 4 from J, leaving 7 bases between them. CDR1 is SEHNR, CDR2 FQNEAQ, per germline (reference sequence). The CDR3 sequence: CASSSGGNEKLFF. CDR3 DNA: TGTGCCAGCAGCTCCGGGGGTAATGAAAAACTGTTTTTT.

Only one count was recorded for this clone. V gene TRBV6-6 combines with J gene TRBJ2-7, with D tentatively TRBD1 (6 bases). Germline values: CDR1 MNHNY, CDR2 SVGAGI (reference sequence). This CDR3 spans 13 amino acids. Trimming left V 0 bases short and J 11 bases short, with 14 bases between. This CDR3 reads CASSYSTGTEEYF. CDR3 sequence (DNA): TGTGCCAGCAGTTACTCGACAGGCACAGAGGAGTACTTC.